These 13 T cell receptor beta chains were sequenced from one sample in a study of cytomegalovirus exposure and HLA in healthy donors. The PCR employed 60 Vbeta primers together with 13 Jbeta primers. TCRdb's table, derived via immunoSEQ multiplex PCR, lists solely in-frame clones and lacks some. The data contain about 190,000 clones, roughly three quarters of them singletons. The material sequenced was PBMCs. Source of these receptors: a woman aged 18-29 years in good health and CMV-seronegative.

This clone was detected a few times. The chain is built from TRBV28 and TRBJ1-5; the match to TRBD1 covers 9 bases. Trimming at V came to 7 bases and at J to 1 base, leaving 2 bases not matched to a gene. The germline V gene encodes CDR1 MDHEN and CDR2 SYDVKM. The CDR3 is made up of 14 amino acids. This CDR3 is CASTGQGSNQPQHF. Here the CDR3 DNA reads TGTGCCAGCACGGGACAGGGAAGCAATCAGCCCCAGCATTTT.

The genes are TRBV2 and TRBJ2-3; D not resolved. Trimming took off 6 bases at V and 0 bases at J, with 4 bases between the two ends. Germline loops: CDR1 SNHLY, CDR2 FYNNEI. The CDR3 extends over 12 amino acids. The CDR3 DNA follows: TGTGCCAGCAGCTATAGCACAGATACGCAGTATTTT. Its translation is CASSYSTDTQYF.

The rearrangement joins TRBV19 to TRBJ2-1; possible D gene TRBD1, 5 bases. Germline lookup yields CDR1 LNHDA and CDR2 SQIVND (reference sequence). The CDR3 contains 15 residues. The germline V and J ends were trimmed by 6 bases and 4 bases, with 16 bases remaining between them. The CDR3 nucleotides are TGTGCCAGTAGATCGTTAGTAGGGGATTACAATGAGCAGTTCTTC. Protein product: CASRSLVGDYNEQFF.

This chain links TRBV5-1 with TRBJ1-5, with 9 bases aligning to TRBD1. Trimming cost V 0 bases and J 5 bases; bases outside gene matches: 3. The CDR3 length is 15 residues. Germline V gene sequence: CDR1 SGHRS, CDR2 YFSETQ. Here the CDR3 reads CASSLGQGVHQPQHF. The CDR3 region has the DNA TGCGCCAGCAGCTTGGGACAGGGGGTCCATCAGCCCCAGCATTTT.

V usage is TRBV6-5 and J usage is TRBJ2-7, with TRBD1 identical over 10 bases. Germline CDR1 MNHEY, CDR2 SVGAGI. This CDR3 spans 15 amino acids. The trim removed 6 bases at V and 1 base at J, leaving 6 bases unmatched. CDR3 nucleotides: TGTGCCAGCAGGAGAGGGACAGGGGTGTCCTACGAGCAGTACTTC. This translates into CASRRGTGVSYEQYF.

The chain employs TRBV5-8 and TRBJ1-5; perhaps TRBD1 as D (5 bases). CDR3 size: 15 residues. V lost 1 base and J 0 bases, leaving 8 bases between the germline ends. Germline V gene data show CDR1 as SGHTS and CDR2 as YDEGEE. The CDR3 DNA sequence: TGTGCCAGCAGCTTGTCGGGGGATAGCAATCAGCCCCAGCATTTT. It is translated as CASSLSGDSNQPQHF.

The V gene is TRBV6-4, the J gene TRBJ2-5, with D possibly matching TRBD2 (6 bases). The CDR3 length is 16 residues. Trimming took 2 bases from V and 3 from J, leaving 16 bases between them. Germline loops: CDR1 MRHNA, CDR2 SNTAGT. The CDR3: CASSDPPWPGEETQYF. DNA for the CDR3: TGTGCCAGCAGTGACCCTCCATGGCCGGGGGAAGAGACCCAGTACTTC.

The chain combines TRBV30 with TRBJ2-7, with D possibly matching TRBD2 (8 bases). Germline V lookup: CDR1 GTSNPN, CDR2 SVGIG (reference sequence). Trimming removed 0 bases at V and 2 bases at J, with 14 bases between. The CDR3 covers 15 residues. CDR3: CAWSVPGRGPYEQYF. The CDR3 DNA reads TGTGCCTGGAGTGTACCCGGGAGGGGGCCCTACGAGCAGTACTTC.

This clone was observed a few times. V and J are TRBV6-1 and TRBJ1-4, with a tentative D call TRBD1 (6 bases). The CDR3 spans 14 residues. Germline V CDR1 and CDR2: MNHNS, SASEGT. V was cut by 4 bases and J by 4 bases, with 10 bases left in between. The CDR3 DNA follows: TGTGCCAGCAGTGTACAGGGTAGTAATGAAAAACTGTTTTTT. Amino acid sequence: CASSVQGSNEKLFF.

CDR3 coding DNA: TGTGCCAGCAGCTTAAGGGGTAATCAGCCCCAGCATTTT. Its translation: CASSLRGNQPQHF. The chain carries TRBV7-6 and TRBJ1-5; D possibly corresponds to TRBD1 (5 bases). The CDR3 contains 13 residues. The germline V and J ends were trimmed by 2 bases and 4 bases, with 6 bases remaining between them. Per germline, CDR1 SGHVS and CDR2 FNYEAQ.

CDR3: CASSLSETQYF. The CDR3 coding sequence is TGCGCCAGCAGCTTAAGCGAGACCCAGTACTTC. The chain joins TRBV5-1 to TRBJ2-5; D unresolved. Germline-derived CDR1 and CDR2 are SGHRS and YFSETQ. CDR3 length: 11 residues. The V gene lost 2 bases and the J gene lost 5 bases, with 4 bases spanning the gap.

V usage is TRBV7-9 and J usage is TRBJ2-2; TRBD2 matches 13 bases. Unmatched junction bases numbered 1, after V lost 4 bases and J lost 2 bases. The CDR3 length is 16 residues. The germline gives CDR1 SEHNR, CDR2 FQNEAQ (reference sequence). In DNA, the CDR3 is TGTGCCAGCAGCTCGGGACTAGCGGGAAACACCGGGGAGCTGTTTTTT. Translating gives CASSSGLAGNTGELFF. Looking up the rest from reference TRBV7-9 and TRBJ2-2 gives the full variable domain: DTGVSQNPRHKITKRGQNVTFRCDPISEHNRLYWYRQTLGQGPEFLTYFQNEAQLEKSRLLSDRFSAERPKGSFSTLEIQRTEQGDSAMYLCASSSGLAGNTGELFFGEGSRLTVL.

This clone showed up just a few times. This chain connects TRBV10-3 to TRBJ1-2, with TRBD1 matching over 7 bases. V lost 3 bases and J lost 8; bases outside the gene matches: 6. This CDR3 region has 13 residues. The germline V gene has CDR1 ENHRY and CDR2 SYGVKD. CDR3 amino acids: CAISESTGEGYTF. The CDR3 nucleotides read TGTGCCATCAGTGAATCCACAGGGGAGGGCTACACCTTC.